The 12 T cell receptor beta chains below were found in one sample sequenced in a study of T cell changes during pregnancy in multiple sclerosis. This table comes from immunoSEQ multiplex PCR, and its TCRdb copy is limited to in-frame clones, with some not included. The sample yields about 38,000 clones, roughly 89% seen once. This specimen consisted of CD4+ T cells from peripheral blood mononuclear cells, obtained before pregnancy. These TCRs come from a female donor with multiple sclerosis, enrolled in a pregnancy study.

This clone was counted only a few times. In DNA form, the CDR3 reads TGTGCCAGCAGTTCATTTCAGGGGGCAGGGAATTCACCCCTCCACTTT. It specifies CASSSFQGAGNSPLHF. The chain is built from TRBV27 and TRBJ1-6; 8 bases line up with TRBD1. The CDR3 has 16 residues. Looked up from germline, CDR1 is MNHEY and CDR2 is SMNVEV (reference sequence). V shed 4 bases and J 7 bases; nucleotides not matched to a gene: 9.

The J gene is TRBJ2-7, the V gene TRBV5-5, with D possibly TRBD2 on 5 matching bases. Trimming left V 4 bases short and J 0 bases short, with 11 bases between. Germline V CDR1 and CDR2: SGHKS, YYEKEE (reference sequence). This CDR3 has 14 residues. The CDR3 region has the DNA TGTGCCAGCAGCAAGGACTCTAACTCCTACGAGCAGTACTTC. It translates to CASSKDSNSYEQYF.

This chain connects TRBV5-1 to TRBJ1-6; D possibly corresponds to TRBD1 (6 bases). The germline V and J ends were trimmed by 4 bases and 9 bases, with 14 bases remaining between them. Germline loops: CDR1 SGHRS, CDR2 YFSETQ. The CDR3 extends over 14 amino acids. The CDR3 protein is CASSRDTLGSPLHF. The CDR3 DNA reads as TGCGCCAGCAGCAGGGACACGCTAGGTTCACCCCTCCACTTT.

V is TRBV7-3 and J is TRBJ2-7, with TRBD2 as a possible D gene (6 bases). CDR3 size: 15 residues. Trimming shortened V by 1 base and J by 7 bases, and 17 bases separated the two germline ends. The V gene's germline CDR1 is SGHTA and CDR2 FQGTGA. CDR3 sequence reads: CASSLIVELAGEQYF. CDR3 sequence (DNA): TGTGCCAGCAGCTTAATCGTAGAGCTGGCGGGGGAGCAGTACTTC.

The CDR3 DNA is TGTGCCAGCAGCGGGACAGCTAGGGGCGATACGCAGTATTTT. Amino acid sequence: CASSGTARGDTQYF. This chain links TRBV9 with TRBJ2-3, with D perhaps matching TRBD1 (6 bases). V gave up 3 bases and J gave up 6 bases, with 14 bases separating them. Germline assignment: CDR1 SGDLS and CDR2 YYNGEE. CDR3 size: 14 residues. The variable domain in full, with the rest retrieved from reference TRBV9 and TRBJ2-3, is DSGVTQTPKHLITATGQRVTLRCSPRSGDLSVYWYQQSLDQGLQFLIQYYNGEERAKGNILERFSAQQFPDLHSELNLSSLELGDSALYFCASSGTARGDTQYFGPGTRLTVL.

This rearrangement joins TRBV5-1 to TRBJ2-3; 12 positions match TRBD1. Trimming removed 2 bases from V and 6 bases from J; junction bases left unmatched: 7. This CDR3 spans 16 amino acids. The germline V gene has CDR1 SGHRS and CDR2 YFSETQ. The CDR3: CASSLTGTGGRDTQYF. Here the CDR3 DNA reads TGCGCCAGCAGCTTAACCGGGACAGGGGGCAGGGATACGCAGTATTTT.

This chain links TRBV6-5 with TRBJ2-7; D call uncertain. Germline CDR1 and CDR2: MNHEY and SVGAGI. V was trimmed by 2 bases and J by 5 bases, leaving 4 bases between them. The CDR3 totals 11 residues. CDR3 sequence reads: CASSYDNEQYF. CDR3 in DNA: TGTGCCAGCAGTTACGACAACGAGCAGTACTTC.

This chain connects TRBV2 to TRBJ2-5; 9 bases fit TRBD2. The V segment lost 8 bases and the J segment 1 base; nucleotides outside the gene matches: 14. The CDR3 has 17 amino acids. Germline loops: CDR1 SNHLY, CDR2 FYNNEI. CDR3 coding DNA: TGTGCCAGCCCCCGGTCATGGCGGGGGGGCTCCCAAGAGACCCAGTACTTC. Translated: CASPRSWRGGSQETQYF.

Note on this clone: Germline and junction disagree at one end, which may indicate a read error. CDR3 DNA sequence: TGTGCCATCAGTACAGGGGGCACAGATACGCAGTATTTT. Its protein is CAISTGGTDTQYF. V is TRBV27 and J is TRBJ2-3, with 7 bases identical to TRBD1. The CDR3 length is 13 residues. The germline V gene has CDR1 MNHEY and CDR2 SMNVEV (reference sequence).

V and J are TRBV11-3 and TRBJ1-1; unclear D gene. CDR1 and CDR2 (germline): SGHNT, YENEEA. The CDR3 consists of 13 residues. V was cut by 5 bases and J by 7 bases, with 14 bases left in between. CDR3 sequence reads: CASSQTRTLEAFF. DNA of the CDR3: TGTGCCAGCAGCCAGACAAGGACTCTTGAAGCTTTCTTT.

The rearrangement joins TRBV9 to TRBJ2-7; the D gene is possibly TRBD2 (5 bases). V was trimmed by 4 bases and J by 3 bases, leaving 20 bases between them. Germline V gene sequence: CDR1 SGDLS, CDR2 YYNGEE. The CDR3 consists of 16 residues. The CDR3 DNA reads as TGTGCCAGCAGCCCCCAGGAACTAGGTATCTTCTACGAGCAGTACTTC. This encodes CASSPQELGIFYEQYF. The full variable domain, rest sourced from reference TRBV9 and TRBJ2-7, is DSGVTQTPKHLITATGQRVTLRCSPRSGDLSVYWYQQSLDQGLQFLIQYYNGEERAKGNILERFSAQQFPDLHSELNLSSLELGDSALYFCASSPQELGIFYEQYFGPGTRLTVT.

The chain is built from TRBV30 and TRBJ2-1; 8 bases align to TRBD2. V lost 5 bases to trimming and J lost 6 bases; unmatched junction nucleotides: 9. CDR1 is GTSNPN, CDR2 SVGIG, per germline (reference sequence). The CDR3 consists of 14 residues. The CDR3 DNA is TGTGCCTGGCAAAGCGGGGGTCTTGGCAATGAGCAGTTCTTC. It encodes CAWQSGGLGNEQFF.